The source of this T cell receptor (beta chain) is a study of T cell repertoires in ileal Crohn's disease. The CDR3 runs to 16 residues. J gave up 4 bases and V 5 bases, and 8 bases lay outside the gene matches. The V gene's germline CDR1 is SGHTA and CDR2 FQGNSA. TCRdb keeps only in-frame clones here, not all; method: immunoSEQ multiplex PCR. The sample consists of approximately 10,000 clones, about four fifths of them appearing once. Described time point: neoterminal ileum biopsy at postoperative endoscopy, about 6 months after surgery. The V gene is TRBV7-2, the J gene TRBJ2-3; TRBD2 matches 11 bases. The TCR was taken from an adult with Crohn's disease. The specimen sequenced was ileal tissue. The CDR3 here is CASSRGRSGGADTQYF. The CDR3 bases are TGTGCCAGCAGCCGCGGTCGTAGCGGGGGGGCAGATACGCAGTATTTT.